This is a list of T cell receptor beta chains from one sample in a study of cytomegalovirus exposure and HLA in healthy donors. Sequencing was performed with immunoSEQ multiplex PCR; in TCRdb, only in-frame clones are kept and a portion is missing. The sample has about 210,000 clones; the top ten hold over 0.75%. The sample taken for sequencing was PBMCs. These receptors came from a woman under 40 in good health and CMV-seropositive. Each CDR3 is given with its conserved first and last residue. The order of the fields is CDR3 DNA, CDR3 protein, J gene, CDR3 length, V gene, D gene. The D gene is left open where the match is weak.

CDR3nt: TGTGCCAGCAGTTACGGCAGTTCCACCGGGGAGCTGTTTTTT
CDR3aa: CASSYGSSTGELFF
j_gene: TRBJ2-2
len: 14
v_gene: TRBV6-5
d_gene: -

CDR3nt: TGTGCCAGCAGTCCGGGACTAACCATTAGTACAGATACGCAGTATTTT
CDR3aa: CASSPGLTISTDTQYF
j_gene: TRBJ2-3
len: 16
v_gene: TRBV27
d_gene: TRBD2

CDR3nt: TGTGCCAGCAGCTTGGGCGGTAGCTCCTACAATGAGCAGTTCTTC
CDR3aa: CASSLGGSSYNEQFF
j_gene: TRBJ2-1
len: 15
v_gene: TRBV5-6
d_gene: -

CDR3nt: TGTGCCAGCCAACAGTGGTCATCCTACGAGCAGTACTTC
CDR3aa: CASQQWSSYEQYF
j_gene: TRBJ2-7
len: 13
v_gene: TRBV7-9
d_gene: -

CDR3nt: TGTGCCAGCAGTTACAAAGCGGGGGCCTACGAGCAGTACTTC
CDR3aa: CASSYKAGAYEQYF
j_gene: TRBJ2-7
len: 14
v_gene: TRBV6-5
d_gene: TRBD2

CDR3nt: TGCGCCAGCAGCCAAGATGGACAGAATCAGCCCCAGCATTTT
CDR3aa: CASSQDGQNQPQHF
j_gene: TRBJ1-5
len: 14
v_gene: TRBV4-3
d_gene: -

CDR3nt: TGTGCCAGCTCACCTACCCCGGGACTAGCTCTCAATGAGCAGTTCTTC
CDR3aa: CASSPTPGLALNEQFF
j_gene: TRBJ2-1
len: 16
v_gene: TRBV18
d_gene: TRBD2

CDR3nt: TGTGCCACCAAGGCAGGGGGTAATGAAAAACTGTTTTTT
CDR3aa: CATKAGGNEKLFF
j_gene: TRBJ1-4
len: 13
v_gene: TRBV15
d_gene: TRBD1

CDR3nt: TGTGCCAGCCGCCTCTATACCGGGGACGAGCAGTACTTC
CDR3aa: CASRLYTGDEQYF
j_gene: TRBJ2-7
len: 13
v_gene: TRBV27
d_gene: -

CDR3nt: TGTGCCAGCAGCCGGGTTGAAGCCAATCAGCCCCAGCATTTT
CDR3aa: CASSRVEANQPQHF
j_gene: TRBJ1-5
len: 14
v_gene: TRBV7-7
d_gene: -

CDR3nt: TGTGCCAGCACCCTATTCGTTGATAACTATGGCTACACCTTC
CDR3aa: CASTLFVDNYGYTF
j_gene: TRBJ1-2
len: 14
v_gene: TRBV28
d_gene: -

CDR3nt: TGTGCCAGCAGTTACGAAGCGAGCGGGAGTTTCTACGAGCAGTACTTC
CDR3aa: CASSYEASGSFYEQYF
j_gene: TRBJ2-7
len: 16
v_gene: TRBV6-5
d_gene: TRBD2

CDR3nt: TGTGCCAGCCGCTACGGGGTTGAGCAGTTCTTC
CDR3aa: CASRYGVEQFF
j_gene: TRBJ2-1
len: 11
v_gene: TRBV25-1
d_gene: -

CDR3nt: TGCGCCAGCAGTGAAAGTACAGGCAAAGATTACGAGCAGTACTTC
CDR3aa: CASSESTGKDYEQYF
j_gene: TRBJ2-7
len: 15
v_gene: TRBV10-1
d_gene: -

CDR3nt: TGTGCCAGCAGCTTGGCCCTCGGCACTGAAGCTTTCTTT
CDR3aa: CASSLALGTEAFF
j_gene: TRBJ1-1
len: 13
v_gene: TRBV5-6
d_gene: -

CDR3nt: TGTGCCAGCAGTTTTCTAGCGGGAGCGGAAGAGACCCAGTACTTC
CDR3aa: CASSFLAGAEETQYF
j_gene: TRBJ2-5
len: 15
v_gene: TRBV28
d_gene: TRBD2

CDR3nt: TGTGCCAGCAGCTTAGCCCAGGGCAGAAACACCATATATTTT
CDR3aa: CASSLAQGRNTIYF
j_gene: TRBJ1-3
len: 14
v_gene: TRBV7-2
d_gene: -

CDR3nt: TGCGCCAGCAGCCAGGGGAGACTACAGGGCTCGGGCGGCTACACCTTC
CDR3aa: CASSQGRLQGSGGYTF
j_gene: TRBJ1-2
len: 16
v_gene: TRBV4-1
d_gene: -

CDR3nt: TGTGCCAGCAGCTACGGGGGGCCCTCCGAGACCCAGTACTTC
CDR3aa: CASSYGGPSETQYF
j_gene: TRBJ2-5
len: 14
v_gene: TRBV5-4
d_gene: -

CDR3nt: TGTGCCAGCAGCGCTGGACTAGCGGGAGTAACCGGGGAGCTGTTTTTT
CDR3aa: CASSAGLAGVTGELFF
j_gene: TRBJ2-2
len: 16
v_gene: TRBV9
d_gene: TRBD2

CDR3nt: TGTGCCAGCAGCCCACGAGAAGGACAGGGAAAAAACACTGAAGCTTTCTTT
CDR3aa: CASSPREGQGKNTEAFF
j_gene: TRBJ1-1
len: 17
v_gene: TRBV16
d_gene: TRBD1

CDR3nt: TGCGCCAGCAGCCAAGAACTGGTTCAAGAGACCCAGTACTTC
CDR3aa: CASSQELVQETQYF
j_gene: TRBJ2-5
len: 14
v_gene: TRBV4-3
d_gene: -

CDR3nt: TGTGCCAGCAGCTTAGGACTCGGGGAGCTGTTTTTT
CDR3aa: CASSLGLGELFF
j_gene: TRBJ2-2
len: 12
v_gene: TRBV11-3
d_gene: -

CDR3nt: TGTGCCAGTAGGCTGGAGGGAAGCTCGCAGCATTTT
CDR3aa: CASRLEGSSQHF
j_gene: TRBJ1-5
len: 12
v_gene: TRBV19
d_gene: -

CDR3nt: TGTGCCAGCAGCTTACTCTCTGGGAGTTATCAGCCCCAGCATTTT
CDR3aa: CASSLLSGSYQPQHF
j_gene: TRBJ1-5
len: 15
v_gene: TRBV11-2
d_gene: -

CDR3nt: TGTGCCAGCAGCTTAGATGTCTTCACTGAAGCTTTCTTT
CDR3aa: CASSLDVFTEAFF
j_gene: TRBJ1-1
len: 13
v_gene: TRBV11-2
d_gene: -

CDR3nt: TGTGCCAGCAGTGACAGATCTGCTTTCTTT
CDR3aa: CASSDRSAFF
j_gene: TRBJ1-1
len: 10
v_gene: TRBV2
d_gene: -

CDR3nt: TGCGCCAGCAGTTCGACTAGTCGGGATGAGCAGTTCTTC
CDR3aa: CASSSTSRDEQFF
j_gene: TRBJ2-1
len: 13
v_gene: TRBV10-1
d_gene: -

CDR3nt: TGCGCCAGCAGCCAAGATCTCCGCGGGAGGGGCTACAATGAGCAGTTCTTC
CDR3aa: CASSQDLRGRGYNEQFF
j_gene: TRBJ2-1
len: 17
v_gene: TRBV4-3
d_gene: TRBD2

CDR3nt: TGTGCCAGCAGCACCCAAGGCAGGCGATTGTGGGTCTACGAGCAGTACTTC
CDR3aa: CASSTQGRRLWVYEQYF
j_gene: TRBJ2-7
len: 17
v_gene: TRBV27
d_gene: -

CDR3nt: TGTGCCAGCAACCCGTTAGACAGTTTCTTCCAGTACTTC
CDR3aa: CASNPLDSFFQYF
j_gene: TRBJ2-7
len: 13
v_gene: TRBV2
d_gene: -

CDR3nt: TGTGCCAGCAGCTTGGTCCCAGTTAACTATGGCTACACCTTC
CDR3aa: CASSLVPVNYGYTF
j_gene: TRBJ1-2
len: 14
v_gene: TRBV5-5
d_gene: -

CDR3nt: TGTGCCAGCAGTTCCGGGACTAGCGGGAGTGCCTACGAGCAGTACTTC
CDR3aa: CASSSGTSGSAYEQYF
j_gene: TRBJ2-7
len: 16
v_gene: TRBV6-5
d_gene: TRBD2

CDR3nt: TGTGCCAGCGACCTAGCGGGGGGGTATAATTCACCCCTCCACTTT
CDR3aa: CASDLAGGYNSPLHF
j_gene: TRBJ1-6
len: 15
v_gene: TRBV6-6
d_gene: -

CDR3nt: TGTGCCACCTCTTGGACGGGGGGCGACACTGAAGCTTTCTTT
CDR3aa: CATSWTGGDTEAFF
j_gene: TRBJ1-1
len: 14
v_gene: TRBV2
d_gene: -

CDR3nt: TGTGCCAGCAGCCAAATAGCGGGGGGGCTGGTCGAGCAGTACTTC
CDR3aa: CASSQIAGGLVEQYF
j_gene: TRBJ2-7
len: 15
v_gene: TRBV4-2
d_gene: TRBD2

CDR3nt: TGCGCCAGCAGTGGATACACAGGGGCCGAGCAGTACTTC
CDR3aa: CASSGYTGAEQYF
j_gene: TRBJ2-7
len: 13
v_gene: TRBV10-1
d_gene: TRBD1

CDR3nt: TGTGCCAGCAGCCGACCCCCTGTACTAGCGGGAGGAGGGGAGACCCAGTACTTC
CDR3aa: CASSRPPVLAGGGETQYF
j_gene: TRBJ2-5
len: 18
v_gene: TRBV5-4
d_gene: TRBD2

CDR3nt: TGTGCCAGCAGCCCGGACAGGGGGGCAACTAATGAAAAACTGTTTTTT
CDR3aa: CASSPDRGATNEKLFF
j_gene: TRBJ1-4
len: 16
v_gene: TRBV11-2
d_gene: TRBD1

CDR3nt: TGTGCCAGCAGTCAACAGGGTCGGAGCTCCTACGAGCAGTACTTC
CDR3aa: CASSQQGRSSYEQYF
j_gene: TRBJ2-7
len: 15
v_gene: TRBV6-5
d_gene: -

CDR3nt: TGCGCCAGCAGCCGATCAATCCTGTCCAGGGTCTTT
CDR3aa: CASSRSILSRVF
j_gene: TRBJ1-1
len: 12
v_gene: TRBV4-1
d_gene: -

CDR3nt: TGTGCCTGGAGTGTAGGAGGGACAGCAGATACGCAGTATTTT
CDR3aa: CAWSVGGTADTQYF
j_gene: TRBJ2-3
len: 14
v_gene: TRBV30
d_gene: -

CDR3nt: TGTGCCAGCAGTTTTCCAGGGGGTGGGCGCGAGCAGTACTTC
CDR3aa: CASSFPGGGREQYF
j_gene: TRBJ2-7
len: 14
v_gene: TRBV27
d_gene: TRBD1

CDR3nt: TGCAGCGCACTCCAGGCCTACGAGCAGTACTTC
CDR3aa: CSALQAYEQYF
j_gene: TRBJ2-7
len: 11
v_gene: TRBV29-1
d_gene: -

CDR3nt: TGCGCCAGCAGCGCCGGGAGCTCAATAGCCAAAAACATTCAGTACTTC
CDR3aa: CASSAGSSIAKNIQYF
j_gene: TRBJ2-4
len: 16
v_gene: TRBV10-1
d_gene: -

CDR3nt: TGTGCCAGCAGCTTTCTAGCGGGAGTATACAATGAGCAGTTCTTC
CDR3aa: CASSFLAGVYNEQFF
j_gene: TRBJ2-1
len: 15
v_gene: TRBV7-2
d_gene: TRBD2

CDR3nt: TGTGCCAGCAGCTTAGATCATGCAGATACGCAGTATTTT
CDR3aa: CASSLDHADTQYF
j_gene: TRBJ2-3
len: 13
v_gene: TRBV11-3
d_gene: -

CDR3nt: TGTGCCAGCAGCCCGAGGGTGCTGAACACTGAAGCTTTCTTT
CDR3aa: CASSPRVLNTEAFF
j_gene: TRBJ1-1
len: 14
v_gene: TRBV7-8
d_gene: -

CDR3nt: TGCGCCAGCAGAGAAGGCACAGGCACAGATACGCAGTATTTT
CDR3aa: CASREGTGTDTQYF
j_gene: TRBJ2-3
len: 14
v_gene: TRBV5-1
d_gene: -

CDR3nt: TGTGCCAGCGCCGGGACTAGCAGTGTGCAGTACTTC
CDR3aa: CASAGTSSVQYF
j_gene: TRBJ2-7
len: 12
v_gene: TRBV2
d_gene: TRBD2

CDR3nt: TGTGCCAGCAGCCTACAGGCGGACAGGAGCTATGGCTACACCTTC
CDR3aa: CASSLQADRSYGYTF
j_gene: TRBJ1-2
len: 15
v_gene: TRBV4-2
d_gene: TRBD1

CDR3nt: TGTGCCAGCAGTTACGGGGCTAGCGGGTGGTACAATGAGCAGTTCTTC
CDR3aa: CASSYGASGWYNEQFF
j_gene: TRBJ2-1
len: 16
v_gene: TRBV6-5
d_gene: TRBD2

CDR3nt: TGTGCCAGCAGCCCGCACAGGGTTGGCGGCACTGAAGCTTTCTTT
CDR3aa: CASSPHRVGGTEAFF
j_gene: TRBJ1-1
len: 15
v_gene: TRBV7-8
d_gene: -

CDR3nt: TGCGCCAGCAGCTTGGAACAGGGGGCGTGGAATTCACCCCTCCACTTT
CDR3aa: CASSLEQGAWNSPLHF
j_gene: TRBJ1-6
len: 16
v_gene: TRBV5-1
d_gene: TRBD1

CDR3nt: TGTGCCAGCAGCGTAGAGGGGGCGAAGCCAGATACGCAGTATTTT
CDR3aa: CASSVEGAKPDTQYF
j_gene: TRBJ2-3
len: 15
v_gene: TRBV9
d_gene: TRBD1

CDR3nt: TGTGCCACCAATGGAGGGGACAATTCACCCCTCCACTTT
CDR3aa: CATNGGDNSPLHF
j_gene: TRBJ1-6
len: 13
v_gene: TRBV15
d_gene: -